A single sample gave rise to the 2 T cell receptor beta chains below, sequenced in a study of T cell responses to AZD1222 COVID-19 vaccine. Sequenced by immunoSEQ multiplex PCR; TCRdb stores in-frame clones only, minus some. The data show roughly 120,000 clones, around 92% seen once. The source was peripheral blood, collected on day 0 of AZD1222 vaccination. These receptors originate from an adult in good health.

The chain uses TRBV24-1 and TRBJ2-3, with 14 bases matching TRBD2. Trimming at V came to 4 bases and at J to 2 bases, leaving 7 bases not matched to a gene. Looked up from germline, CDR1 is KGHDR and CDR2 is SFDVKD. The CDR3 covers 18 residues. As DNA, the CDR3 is TGTGCCACCAGTGACTCCAGGACTAGCGGGGGGTTCACAGATACGCAGTATTTT. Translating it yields CATSDSRTSGGFTDTQYF.

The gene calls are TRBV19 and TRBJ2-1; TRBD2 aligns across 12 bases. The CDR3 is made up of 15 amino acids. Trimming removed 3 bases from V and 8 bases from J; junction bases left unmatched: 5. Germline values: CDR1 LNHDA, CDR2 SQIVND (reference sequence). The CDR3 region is CASSIASGGADEQFF. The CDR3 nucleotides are TGTGCCAGTAGTATCGCTAGCGGGGGGGCCGATGAGCAGTTCTTC.